This TCR beta chain was identified during a study of cytomegalovirus exposure and HLA in healthy donors. Study-level points and caveats: Some public TCRs appeared in many individuals, while most sequences were rare.

In regard to this clone: Its matching antigen is unknown.

Data came from immunoSEQ multiplex PCR; TCRdb stores just in-frame clones and leaves some out. The profile shows approximately 120,000 clones, around 94% of them singletons. The TCR originated in a young woman in good health and CMV-seronegative. Specimen: PBMCs.

CDR3 amino acids: CASSLGGGEQYF. CDR3 DNA sequence: TGTGCCAGCAGCTTAGGAGGGGGCGAGCAGTACTTC. The V and J genes are TRBV7-6 and TRBJ2-7, with D possibly being TRBD1 (6 bases). The CDR3 extends over 12 amino acids. CDR1 is SGHVS, CDR2 FNYEAQ, per germline. Trimming pared 1 base from V and 6 bases from J, leaving 7 bases between. The full variable domain, in which reference TRBV7-6 and TRBJ2-7 provide the parts outside the CDR3, is GAGVSQSPRYKVTKRGQDVALRCDPISGHVSLYWYRQALGQGPEFLTYFNYEAQQDKSGLPNDRFSAERPEGSISTLTIQRTEQRDSAMYRCASSLGGGEQYFGPGTRLTVT.